The 3 T cell receptor beta chains below all came from one sample that was sequenced in a study of T cells in pancreatic ductal adenocarcinoma (TCRdb year 2017). The selected pancreatic ductal adenocarcinoma patients had received surgery without neoadjuvant therapy. Library preparation used the immunoSEQ multiplex PCR assay. TCRdb retrieved this table from immuneACCESS and kept in-frame rearrangements only. Not all clones are present; in checked studies, unresolved V genes account for under half, and no reason is known for the remainder. This sample is represented by around 100,000 clones; 90% to 95% of them were singletons. The ten biggest clones cover roughly 3.1% of the sample. The specimen was PBMCs. The receptors shown here come from a human donor with pancreatic ductal adenocarcinoma.

This rearrangement joins TRBV10-1 to TRBJ2-7; a weak D match, TRBD1 (5 bases). CDR3 length: 14 amino acids. CDR1 is WNHNN, CDR2 SYGVQD, per germline (reference sequence). Trimming took 6 bases from V and 0 from J, leaving 12 bases between them. The CDR3 sequence is CASSPVRDSYEQYF. As DNA, the CDR3 is TGCGCCAGCAGCCCCGTCAGGGACTCCTACGAGCAGTACTTC.

The V gene is TRBV15, the J gene TRBJ1-2, with TRBD1 identical over 11 bases. The trim removed 1 base at V and 4 bases at J, leaving 8 bases unmatched. The length of the CDR3 is 17 residues. Germline assignment: CDR1 LNHNV and CDR2 YYDKDF (reference sequence). CDR3 sequence: CATSRVGDRGRSYGYTF. In DNA form, the CDR3 reads TGTGCCACCAGCAGAGTTGGGGACAGGGGGAGAAGCTATGGCTACACCTTC.

A single count supports this clone. The CDR3 region is CASSFWTGGYTF. In DNA form, the CDR3 reads TGTGCCAGCAGCTTCTGGACAGGCGGCTACACCTTC. The chain couples TRBV7-2 to TRBJ1-2; 7 bases match TRBD1. The CDR3 is 12 amino acids. Germline assignment: CDR1 SGHTA and CDR2 FQGNSA. Germline trimming cut 3 bases from V and 8 bases from J; bases unmatched to any gene: 3. Full variable domain (missing parts from reference TRBV7-2 and TRBJ1-2): GAGVSQSPSNKVTEKGKDVELRCDPISGHTALYWYRQSLGQGLEFLIYFQGNSAPDKSGLPSDRFSAERTGGSVSTLTIQRTQQEDSAVYLCASSFWTGGYTFGSGTRLTVV.